This entry lists 23 T cell receptor beta chains sequenced from one sample in a study of T cell repertoires in cytomegalovirus infection. TCRdb reprocessed the reads via MiXCR and lists one record per CDR3 protein. The sample holds some 400,000 distinct CDR3 sequences; approximately 33% are singletons and the top ten take roughly an eighth. Sample: PBMCs. The receptors here all came from a human donor in good health (CMV status not recorded). Some clones in this sample may be carry-over from other donors' samples.

This clonotype was found a few times. The rearrangement uses TRBV4-1 and TRBJ2-1; 9 positions agree with TRBD2. Germline V gene lookup returns CDR1 MGHRA and CDR2 YSYEKL. V lost 3 bases, J lost 0 bases, and 18 bases stayed unmatched. The CDR3 runs 21 residues. CDR3 nucleotide sequence: TGCGCCAGCAGCCAGGCGATAGACACCCGGACTAGCGCCGACTCCTACAATGAGCAGTTCTTC. It codes for CASSQAIDTRTSADSYNEQFF.

This clonotype was seen once. The J gene is TRBJ2-4, the V gene TRBV13; 7 nucleotides agree with TRBD2. The CDR3 is 15 residues long. After removal of 5 bases from V and 1 base from J, the junction contained 5 bases not matched to a gene. From germline, CDR1 is PRHDT and CDR2 FYEKMQ (reference sequence). CDR3 coding DNA: TGTGCCAGCAGCGCCGCCGGGGGGGCCAAAAACATTCAGTACTTC. Protein product: CASSAAGGAKNIQYF.

The CDR3: CATSDSTGTENSPLHF. The CDR3 region has the DNA TGTGCCACCAGTGATTCGACCGGGACAGAAAATTCACCCCTCCACTTT. V and J are TRBV24-1 and TRBJ1-6, with TRBD1 identical over 7 bases. V was pared by 2 bases and J by 7 bases, with 7 bases of the junction left unmatched. The CDR3 is 16 residues long. Germline CDR1 reads KGHDR; CDR2 reads SFDVKD.

The J gene is TRBJ2-3, the V gene TRBV4-2, with 9 bases that match TRBD2. This CDR3 has 17 amino acids. Germline CDR1 LGHNA, CDR2 YNFKEQ. V dropped 4 bases and J dropped 5; count of bases not matched to a gene: 13. Here the CDR3 reads CASSRSSGVAGEDTQYF. The DNA of the CDR3 is TGTGCCAGCAGCCGGTCCTCCGGGGTAGCGGGGGAAGATACGCAGTATTTT.

This clonotype has at least ten counts. The V call is TRBV4-1, the J call TRBJ1-5; D is possibly TRBD1 (6 bases). V was clipped by 1 base and J by 11 bases, with 18 bases between them. The CDR3 contains 15 residues. In germline, CDR1 is MGHRA, CDR2 YSYEKL. The CDR3 sequence: CASSQGTEVYVAQHF. The CDR3 nucleotides read TGCGCCAGCAGCCAAGGGACAGAGGTTTATGTCGCCCAGCATTTT.

This clonotype turned up a few times. The chain couples TRBV6-1 to TRBJ1-1; 8 bases are a match to TRBD1. Germline V gene data show CDR1 as MNHNS and CDR2 as SASEGT. This CDR3 comprises 13 residues. J gave up 4 bases and V 11 bases, and 9 bases lay outside the gene matches. CDR3 DNA: TGTGCCCTGGGCAGGGGGCTTATCACTGAAGCTTTCTTT. Translated: CALGRGLITEAFF.

The chain has TRBV3-1 and TRBJ2-5; D not resolved. V lost 0 bases and J 1 base, leaving 6 bases between the germline ends. The length of the CDR3 is 14 residues. From germline, CDR1 is LGHDT and CDR2 YNNKEL (reference sequence). The CDR3 protein is CASSQDYPQETQYF. The CDR3 nucleotides are TGTGCCAGCAGCCAAGACTACCCCCAAGAGACCCAGTACTTC.

This clonotype was observed at least ten times. The chain uses TRBV7-6 and TRBJ2-1, with 10 bases that match TRBD1. The CDR3 runs 14 residues. The V gene's germline CDR1 is SGHVS and CDR2 FNYEAQ. V gave up 1 base and J gave up 7 bases; unmatched junction bases: 1. The CDR3 nucleotides read TGTGCCAGCAGCTTAGGACAGGGGGCTAATGAGCAGTTCTTC. This encodes CASSLGQGANEQFF.

This clonotype was found a few times. The V call is TRBV19, the J call TRBJ2-1; D call uncertain. Germline V lookup: CDR1 LNHDA, CDR2 SQIVND (reference sequence). V shed 2 bases and J shed 5 bases, with 16 bases lying between them. The CDR3 extends over 16 amino acids. Here the CDR3 DNA reads TGTGCCAGTAGTATAATATTGGTCAACTATAACAATGAGCAGTTCTTC. It specifies CASSIILVNYNNEQFF.

This clonotype was recorded only once. This chain joins TRBV6-2 or TRBV6-3 and TRBJ1-5; 7 bases are shared with TRBD1. This CDR3 has 19 residues. Trimming at V came to 5 bases and at J to 1 base, leaving 17 bases not matched to a gene. Germline lookup yields CDR1 MNHEY and CDR2 SVGEGT. The CDR3 DNA follows: TGTGCCAGCAGTCACCCTTTCCGGACAGGTTCGATGAGCAATCAGCCCCAGCATTTT. As protein: CASSHPFRTGSMSNQPQHF.

The chain links TRBV5-1 to TRBJ1-1, with 7 bases fitting TRBD1. J gave up 2 bases and V 7 bases, and 14 bases lay outside the gene matches. Germline-derived CDR1 and CDR2 are SGHRS and YFSETQ. This CDR3 has 16 amino acids. CDR3 in amino acids: CASGLTGALGNTEAFF. CDR3 DNA sequence: TGCGCCAGCGGCCTCACAGGGGCGCTCGGTAACACTGAAGCTTTCTTT.

This chain connects TRBV20-1 to TRBJ2-5; TRBD1 agrees at 7 bases. CDR1 DFQATT and CDR2 SNEGSKA come from the germline V gene (reference sequence). The length of the CDR3 is 12 residues. V was clipped by 6 bases and J by 3 bases; unmatched bases: 4. The CDR3 region is CSAPGTEETQYF. The CDR3 bases are TGCAGTGCCCCTGGGACAGAAGAGACCCAGTACTTC.

At least ten counts were recorded for this clonotype. The genes are TRBV10-3 and TRBJ2-5; 8 nucleotides align to TRBD1. J gave up 2 bases and V 6 bases, and 2 bases lay outside the gene matches. CDR1 ENHRY and CDR2 SYGVKD come from the germline V gene. The CDR3 sequence is 13 residues long. For the CDR3, the DNA is TGTGCCATCAGGACAGGGGAACAAGAGACCCAGTACTTC. Amino acids: CAIRTGEQETQYF.

The gene calls are TRBV6-2 or TRBV6-3 and TRBJ1-2, with D perhaps TRBD1 (5 bases). The germline gives CDR1 MNHEY, CDR2 SVGEGT. V dropped 6 bases and J dropped 5 bases, with 16 bases sitting between them. CDR3 length: 14 residues. The CDR3 nucleotides read TGTGCCAGCAGAAGCGGGACTCTCCTTTATGGCTACACCTTC. The encoded protein is CASRSGTLLYGYTF.

Here the CDR3 reads CASSEVQGEQPQHF. The CDR3 DNA is TGTGCCAGCAGTGAAGTACAGGGCGAACAGCCCCAGCATTTT. The J gene is TRBJ1-5, the V gene TRBV2; maybe TRBD1 (6 bases). The germline CDR1 and CDR2 sequences are SNHLY and FYNNEI. V was pared by 1 base and J by 7 bases, with 11 bases between. This CDR3 region has 14 residues.

In its sample, this clonotype was seen a few times. V gene TRBV27 combines with J gene TRBJ1-5, with D possibly matching TRBD1 (5 bases). In germline, CDR1 is MNHEY, CDR2 SMNVEV (reference sequence). The CDR3 length is 15 residues. V was clipped by 3 bases and J by 3 bases, with 12 bases between them. DNA for the CDR3: TGTGCCAGCAGTTTGGGGGTCCCCCTCAATCAGCCCCAGCATTTT. This translates into CASSLGVPLNQPQHF.

This rearrangement joins TRBV20-1 to TRBJ1-6, with a possible D match to TRBD1 (6 bases). The ends were cut back, 6 bases at V and 4 bases at J, with 10 bases in the middle. The germline gives CDR1 DFQATT, CDR2 SNEGSKA (reference sequence). The CDR3 is made up of 13 amino acids. The CDR3 reads CSAPQGYNSPLHF. CDR3 nucleotide sequence: TGCAGTGCGCCGCAGGGGTATAATTCACCCCTCCACTTT.

This clonotype was observed many times. This sequence joins TRBV7-2 and TRBJ1-1; D is unresolved. The ends were cut back, 1 base at V and 8 bases at J, with 20 bases in the middle. Germline V lookup: CDR1 SGHTA, CDR2 FQGNSA. This CDR3 contains 16 residues. The CDR3 loop reads CASSLGLFQHPPEAFF. DNA of the CDR3: TGTGCCAGCAGCTTAGGTTTGTTCCAGCACCCTCCCGAAGCTTTCTTT.

This chain joins TRBV6-1 and TRBJ2-5; TRBD1 aligns across 9 bases. Germline V lookup: CDR1 MNHNS, CDR2 SASEGT. The CDR3 sequence is 16 residues long. The junction had 7 bases not matched to a gene; V was cut back by 1 base and J by 4 bases. The CDR3 is CASSEVYRGLGETQYF. The CDR3 bases are TGTGCCAGCAGTGAAGTGTACAGGGGGCTTGGAGAGACCCAGTACTTC.

As concerns this clonotype: Germline is not matched at one junction end, which may reflect a read error. The chain employs TRBV27 and TRBJ1-1; D not resolved. CDR3 length equals 13 residues. CDR1 is MNHEY and CDR2 is SMNVEV in the germline V gene (reference sequence). The CDR3 loop is CASRHVFDTETFF. CDR3 DNA sequence: TGTGCCAGCAGGCACGTGTTTGACACTGAAACTTTCTTT.

Remarks on this clonotype: The junction does not match germline at one end; this may be a read error. The chain couples TRBV19 to TRBJ2-3; TRBD2 agrees at 11 bases. The length of the CDR3 is 13 residues. In germline, CDR1 is LNHDA, CDR2 SQIVND (reference sequence). CDR3 nucleotides: TGTGCCGGTAGCGGGGGGGTCACAGATACGCAGTATTTT. Protein sequence: CAGSGGVTDTQYF.

Of note for this clonotype: A read error is possible here, since a much larger clone lies one base away. The rearrangement joins TRBV7-6 to TRBJ1-3; tentative D call: TRBD1 (5 bases). The V gene's germline CDR1 is SGHVS and CDR2 FNYEAQ. The CDR3 has 15 residues. CDR3 DNA: TGTGCCAGCAGCTTAGGCGGGGCCTCTGGAAACATCATATATTTT. Protein: CASSLGGASGNIIYF.

This clonotype was picked up one time. The missing conserved phenylalanine or tryptophan at the end of this CDR3 makes a read error likely. The DNA is left out, because the CDR3 cannot be placed on it with certainty; the CDR3 is given as TCRdb lists it. The rearrangement uses TRBV19 and TRBJ1-1; the table's D call of TRBD1 was not tested on the DNA. The germline CDR1 and CDR2 sequences are LNHDA and SQIVND (reference sequence). Inclusive of both ends, the CDR3 amounts to 12 amino acids. Here the CDR3 reads CASTGGNTESLV.